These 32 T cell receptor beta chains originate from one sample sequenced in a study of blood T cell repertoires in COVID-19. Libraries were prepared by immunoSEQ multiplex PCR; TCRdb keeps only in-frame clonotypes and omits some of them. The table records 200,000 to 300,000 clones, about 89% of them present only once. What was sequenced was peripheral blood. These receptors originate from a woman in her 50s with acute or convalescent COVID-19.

CDR3 coding DNA: TGTGCCTGGAGTTCTGGGTACGGGGGAATGAACACTGAAGCTTTCTTT. Translated, it gives CAWSSGYGGMNTEAFF. The V call is TRBV30, the J call TRBJ1-1, with a possible D match to TRBD1 (5 bases). Trimming removed 2 bases from V and 0 bases from J, with 16 bases in between. CDR1 and CDR2 (germline): GTSNPN, SVGIG (reference sequence). This CDR3 has 16 residues.

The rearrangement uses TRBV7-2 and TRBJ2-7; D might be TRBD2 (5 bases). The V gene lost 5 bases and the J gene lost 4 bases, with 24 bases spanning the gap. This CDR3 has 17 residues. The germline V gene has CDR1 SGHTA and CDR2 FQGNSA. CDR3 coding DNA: TGTGCCAGCAGCCGGCCGAAGAGAGGGTCGTGGTGGTACGAGCAGTACTTC. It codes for CASSRPKRGSWWYEQYF.

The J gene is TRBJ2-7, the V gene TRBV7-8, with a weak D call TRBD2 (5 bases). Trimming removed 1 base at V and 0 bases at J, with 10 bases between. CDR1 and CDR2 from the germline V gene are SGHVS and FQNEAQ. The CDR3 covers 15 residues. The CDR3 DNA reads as TGTGCCAGCAGCTTAGGGACGGGGTACTCCTACGAGCAGTACTTC. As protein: CASSLGTGYSYEQYF.

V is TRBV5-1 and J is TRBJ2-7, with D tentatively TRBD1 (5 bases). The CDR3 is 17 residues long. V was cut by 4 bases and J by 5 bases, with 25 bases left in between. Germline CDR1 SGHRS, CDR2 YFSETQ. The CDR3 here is CASSTDPGSSLRDEQYF. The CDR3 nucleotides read TGCGCCAGCAGCACGGACCCAGGGTCCTCCCTAAGGGACGAGCAGTACTTC.

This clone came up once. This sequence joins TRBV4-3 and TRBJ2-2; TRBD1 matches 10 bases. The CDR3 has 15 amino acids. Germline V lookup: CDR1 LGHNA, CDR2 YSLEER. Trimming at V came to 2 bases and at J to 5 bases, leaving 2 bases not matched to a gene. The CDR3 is CASSQRQGATGELFF. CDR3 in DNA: TGCGCCAGCAGCCAAAGACAGGGGGCAACCGGGGAGCTGTTTTTT.

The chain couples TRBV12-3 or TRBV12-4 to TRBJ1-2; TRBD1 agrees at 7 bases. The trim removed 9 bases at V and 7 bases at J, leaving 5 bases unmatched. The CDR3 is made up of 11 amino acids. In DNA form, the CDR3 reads TGTGCCAGTTCAGGGGGTTTTGGCTACACCTTC. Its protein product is CASSGGFGYTF.

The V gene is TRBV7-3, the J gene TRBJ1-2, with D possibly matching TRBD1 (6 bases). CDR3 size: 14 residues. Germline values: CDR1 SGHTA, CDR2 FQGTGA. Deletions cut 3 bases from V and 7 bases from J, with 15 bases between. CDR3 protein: CASSLVQGGGGYTF. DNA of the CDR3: TGTGCCAGCAGCTTGGTACAGGGTGGTGGTGGCTACACCTTC.

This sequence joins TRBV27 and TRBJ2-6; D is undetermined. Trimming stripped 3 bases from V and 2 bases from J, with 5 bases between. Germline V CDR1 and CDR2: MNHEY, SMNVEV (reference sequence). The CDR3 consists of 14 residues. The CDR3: CASSFLPGANVLTF. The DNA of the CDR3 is TGTGCCAGCAGTTTCCTCCCTGGGGCCAACGTCCTGACTTTC.

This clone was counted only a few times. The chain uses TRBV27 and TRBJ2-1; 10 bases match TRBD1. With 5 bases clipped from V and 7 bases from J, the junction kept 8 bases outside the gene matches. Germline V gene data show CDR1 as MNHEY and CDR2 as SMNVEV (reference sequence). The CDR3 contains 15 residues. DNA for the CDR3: TGTGCCAGCAGTGGCCGGGACAGGGGTGGGAATGAGCAGTTCTTC. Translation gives CASSGRDRGGNEQFF.

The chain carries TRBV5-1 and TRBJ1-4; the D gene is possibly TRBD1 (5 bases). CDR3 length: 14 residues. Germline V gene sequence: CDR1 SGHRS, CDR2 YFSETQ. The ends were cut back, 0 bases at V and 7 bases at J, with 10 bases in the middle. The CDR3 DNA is TGCGCCAGCAGCTTGGGGCAGGGTTTTGAAAAACTGTTTTTT. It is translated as CASSLGQGFEKLFF.

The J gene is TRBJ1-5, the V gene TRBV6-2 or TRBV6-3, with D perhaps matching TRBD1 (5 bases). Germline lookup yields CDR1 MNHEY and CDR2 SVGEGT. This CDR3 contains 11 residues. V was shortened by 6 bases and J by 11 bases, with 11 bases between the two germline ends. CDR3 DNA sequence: TGTGCCAGCAGCCACGGGGGAGCCCAGCATTTT. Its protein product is CASSHGGAQHF.

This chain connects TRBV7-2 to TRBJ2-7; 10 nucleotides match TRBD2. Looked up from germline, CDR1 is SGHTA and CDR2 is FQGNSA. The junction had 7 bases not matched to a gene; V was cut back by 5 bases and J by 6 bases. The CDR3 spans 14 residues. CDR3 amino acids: CASSPPTSGIEQYF. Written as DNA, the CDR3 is TGTGCCAGCAGCCCACCCACTAGCGGGATCGAGCAGTACTTC.

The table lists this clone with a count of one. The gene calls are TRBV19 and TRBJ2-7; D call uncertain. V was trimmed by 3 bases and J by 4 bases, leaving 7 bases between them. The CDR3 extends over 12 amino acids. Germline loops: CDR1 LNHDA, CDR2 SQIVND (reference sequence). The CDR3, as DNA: TGTGCCAGTAGTATTAGTCGGTACGAGCAGTACTTC. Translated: CASSISRYEQYF.

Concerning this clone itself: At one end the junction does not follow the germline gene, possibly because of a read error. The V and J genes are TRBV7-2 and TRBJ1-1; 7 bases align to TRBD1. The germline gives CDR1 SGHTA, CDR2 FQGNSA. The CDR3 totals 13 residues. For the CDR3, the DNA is TGTGCCAGCAGCGGACAGGCGAACACGGAAGCTTTCTTT. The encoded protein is CASSGQANTEAFF.

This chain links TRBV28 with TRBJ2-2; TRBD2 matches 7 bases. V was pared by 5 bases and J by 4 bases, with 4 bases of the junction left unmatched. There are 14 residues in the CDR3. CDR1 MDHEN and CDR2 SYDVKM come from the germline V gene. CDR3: CASSLAAGTGELFF. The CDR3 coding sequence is TGTGCCAGCAGTCTAGCGGCCGGCACCGGGGAGCTGTTTTTT.

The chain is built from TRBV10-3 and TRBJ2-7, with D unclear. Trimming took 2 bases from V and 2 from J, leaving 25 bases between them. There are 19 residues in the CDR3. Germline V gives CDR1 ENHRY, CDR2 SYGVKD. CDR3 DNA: TGTGCCATCAGTGAGCCTACCTTGAATAAACTGAGACGGGCCTACGAGCAGTACTTC. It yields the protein CAISEPTLNKLRRAYEQYF.

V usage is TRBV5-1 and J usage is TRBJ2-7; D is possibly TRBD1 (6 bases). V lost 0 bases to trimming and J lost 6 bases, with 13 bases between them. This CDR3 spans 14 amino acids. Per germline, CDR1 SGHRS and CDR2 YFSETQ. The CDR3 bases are TGCGCCAGCAGCTTGGAAGGGGGAAGGGGCGAGCAGTACTTC. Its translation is CASSLEGGRGEQYF.

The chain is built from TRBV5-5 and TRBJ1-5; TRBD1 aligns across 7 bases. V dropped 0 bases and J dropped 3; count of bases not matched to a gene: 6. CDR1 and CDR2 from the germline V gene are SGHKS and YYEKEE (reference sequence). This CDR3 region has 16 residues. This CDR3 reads CASSLGEGATNQPQHF. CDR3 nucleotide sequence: TGTGCCAGCAGCTTGGGCGAGGGGGCGACCAATCAGCCCCAGCATTTT.

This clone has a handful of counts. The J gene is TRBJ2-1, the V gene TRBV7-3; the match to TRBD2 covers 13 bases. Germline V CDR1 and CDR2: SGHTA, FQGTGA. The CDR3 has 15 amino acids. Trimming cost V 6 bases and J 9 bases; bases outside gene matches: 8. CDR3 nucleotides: TGTGCCAGCAGTTACGGACTAGCGGGAGTCGCTGAGCAGTTCTTC. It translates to CASSYGLAGVAEQFF.

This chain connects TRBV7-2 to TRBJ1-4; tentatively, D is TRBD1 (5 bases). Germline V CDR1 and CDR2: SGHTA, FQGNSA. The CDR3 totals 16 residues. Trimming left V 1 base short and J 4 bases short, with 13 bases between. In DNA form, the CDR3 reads TGTGCCAGCAGCTTAGGGGCAGGGCGCGGTAATGAAAAACTGTTTTTT. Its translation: CASSLGAGRGNEKLFF.

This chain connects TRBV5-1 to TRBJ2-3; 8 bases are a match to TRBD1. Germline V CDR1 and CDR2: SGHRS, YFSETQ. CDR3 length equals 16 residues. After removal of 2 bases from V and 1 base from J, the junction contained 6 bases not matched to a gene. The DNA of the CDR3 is TGCGCCAGCAGCTTAATGATGGGACAGGGCACAGATACGCAGTATTTT. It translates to CASSLMMGQGTDTQYF. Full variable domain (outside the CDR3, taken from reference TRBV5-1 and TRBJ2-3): KAGVTQTPRYLIKTRGQQVTLSCSPISGHRSVSWYQQTPGQGLQFLFEYFSETQRNKGNFPGRFSGRQFSNSRSEMNVSTLELGDSALYLCASSLMMGQGTDTQYFGPGTRLTVL.

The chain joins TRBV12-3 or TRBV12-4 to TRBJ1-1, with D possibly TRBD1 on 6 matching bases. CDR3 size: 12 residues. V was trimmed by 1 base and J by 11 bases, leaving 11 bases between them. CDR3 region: CASSLGDIRAFF. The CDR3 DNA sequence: TGTGCCAGCAGTTTAGGGGACATTCGGGCTTTCTTT.

In nucleotides, the CDR3 is TGTGCCAGCAGTGGAGGCTTCAGGGGCCGTGACACTGAAGCTTTCTTT. Translated: CASSGGFRGRDTEAFF. This rearrangement joins TRBV6-1 to TRBJ1-1; TRBD1 might be the D (6 bases). This CDR3 is 16 amino acids long. V lost 4 bases to trimming and J lost 3 bases, with 18 bases between them. Germline lookup yields CDR1 MNHNS and CDR2 SASEGT.

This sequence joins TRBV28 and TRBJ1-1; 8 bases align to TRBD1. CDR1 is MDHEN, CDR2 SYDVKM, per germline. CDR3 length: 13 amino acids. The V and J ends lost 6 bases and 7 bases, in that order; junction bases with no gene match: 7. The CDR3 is CASRWPGGFEAFF. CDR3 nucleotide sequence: TGTGCCAGCAGATGGCCAGGGGGCTTTGAAGCTTTCTTT.

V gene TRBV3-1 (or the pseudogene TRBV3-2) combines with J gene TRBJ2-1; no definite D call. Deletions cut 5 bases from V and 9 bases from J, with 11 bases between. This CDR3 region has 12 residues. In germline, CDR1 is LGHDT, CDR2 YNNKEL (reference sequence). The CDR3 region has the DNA TGTGCCAGCAGCTCCTATGTCCCTGAGCAGTTCTTC. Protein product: CASSSYVPEQFF.

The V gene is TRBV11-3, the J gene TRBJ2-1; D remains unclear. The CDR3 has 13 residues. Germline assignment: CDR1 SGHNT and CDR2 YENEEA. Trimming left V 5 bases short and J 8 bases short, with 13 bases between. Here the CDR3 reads CASSRVERDEQFF. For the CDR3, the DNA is TGTGCCAGCAGCCGGGTAGAACGGGATGAGCAGTTCTTC.

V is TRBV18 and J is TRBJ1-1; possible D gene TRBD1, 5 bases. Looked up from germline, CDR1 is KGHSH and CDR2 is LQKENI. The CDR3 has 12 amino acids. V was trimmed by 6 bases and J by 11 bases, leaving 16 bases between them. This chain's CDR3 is CASSTASRGAFF. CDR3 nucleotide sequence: TGTGCCAGCTCGACTGCATCTCGGGGGGCTTTCTTT. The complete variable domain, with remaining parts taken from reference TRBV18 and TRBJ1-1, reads NAGVMQNPRHLVRRRGQEARLRCSPMKGHSHVYWYRQLPEEGLKFMVYLQKENIIDESGMPKERFSAEFPKEGPSILRIQQVVRGDSAAYFCASSTASRGAFFGQGTRLTVV.

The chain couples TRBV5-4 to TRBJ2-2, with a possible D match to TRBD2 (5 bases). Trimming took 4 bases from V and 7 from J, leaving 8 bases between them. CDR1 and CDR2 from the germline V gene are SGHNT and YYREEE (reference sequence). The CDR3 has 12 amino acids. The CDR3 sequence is CASSTRGGELFF. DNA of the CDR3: TGTGCCAGCAGCACCCGGGGCGGGGAGCTGTTTTTT.

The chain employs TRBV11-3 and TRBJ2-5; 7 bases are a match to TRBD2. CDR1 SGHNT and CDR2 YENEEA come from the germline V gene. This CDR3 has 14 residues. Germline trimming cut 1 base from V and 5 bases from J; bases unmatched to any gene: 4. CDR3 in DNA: TGTGCCAGCAGCTTAGGGGGAGGGGATGAGACCCAGTACTTC. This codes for CASSLGGGDETQYF.

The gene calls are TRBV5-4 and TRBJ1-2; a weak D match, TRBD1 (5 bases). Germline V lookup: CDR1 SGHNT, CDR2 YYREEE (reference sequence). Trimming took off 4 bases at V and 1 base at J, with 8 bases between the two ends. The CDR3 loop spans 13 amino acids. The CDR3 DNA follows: TGTGCCAGCAGCCCGGACATTAACTATGGCTACACCTTC. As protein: CASSPDINYGYTF. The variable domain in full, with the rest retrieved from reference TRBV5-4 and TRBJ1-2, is ETGVTQSPTHLIKTRGQQVTLRCSSQSGHNTVSWYQQALGQGPQFIFQYYREEENGRGNFPPRFSGLQFPNYSSELNVNALELDDSALYLCASSPDINYGYTFGSGTRLTVV.

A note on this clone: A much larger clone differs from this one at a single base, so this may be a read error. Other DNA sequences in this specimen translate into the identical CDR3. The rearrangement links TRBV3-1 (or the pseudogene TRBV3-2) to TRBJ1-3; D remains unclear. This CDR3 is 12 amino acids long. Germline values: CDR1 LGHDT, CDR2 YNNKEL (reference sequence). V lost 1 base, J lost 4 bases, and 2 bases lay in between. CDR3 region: CASSQAGNTIYF. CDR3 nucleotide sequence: TGTGCCAGCAGCCAAGCAGGAAACACCATATATTTT.

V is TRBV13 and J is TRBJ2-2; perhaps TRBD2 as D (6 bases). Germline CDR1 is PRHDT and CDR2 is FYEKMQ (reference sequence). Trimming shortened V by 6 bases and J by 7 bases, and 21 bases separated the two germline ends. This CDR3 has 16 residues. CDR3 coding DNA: TGTGCCAGCAGTCCACCCTTAGAGCGGAGGGGCGGGGAGCTGTTTTTT. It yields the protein CASSPPLERRGGELFF. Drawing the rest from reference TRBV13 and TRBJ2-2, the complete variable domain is AAGVIQSPRHLIKEKRETATLKCYPIPRHDTVYWYQQGPGQDPQFLISFYEKMQSDKGSIPDRFSAQQFSDYHSELNMSSLELGDSALYFCASSPPLERRGGELFFGEGSRLTVL.